This T cell receptor (beta chain) was recorded in a study of blood T cell repertoires in COVID-19. Study-wide background: In each case, the material was cDNA or gDNA derived from T cells, B-cell-depleted T cells, or PBMCs.

Trimming shortened V by 5 bases and J by 3 bases, and 13 bases separated the two germline ends. CDR3 length: 14 amino acids. Germline loops: CDR1 SGHAT, CDR2 FQNNGV. In the study's own analysis: Estimated nucleated cell counts came from reference gene primer amplification. Some clones are missing from TCRdb's copy, which holds only in-frame ones; the method was immunoSEQ multiplex PCR. The DNA gave D and trimming, while V, J and clone size come from that table. Among about 83,000 clones listed, about 82% were seen once. Sequencing used peripheral blood. The rearrangement joins TRBV11-2 to TRBJ1-1, with a possible D match to TRBD1 (6 bases). This sequence was found in a man between 50 and 59 years old with active COVID-19. In nucleotides, the CDR3 is TGTGCCAGCAGCCCAGGGGTGAGGGACACTGAAGCTTTCTTT. Translating gives CASSPGVRDTEAFF.